This T cell receptor beta chain derives from a study of blood T cell repertoires in COVID-19. On the study more broadly: COVID-19 samples from acute and convalescent phases originated in the United States, Italy and Spain. PBMCs, B-cell-depleted T cells, or T cells were the source of the cDNA or gDNA that made up the material.

Per the study methods: Amplification of reference gene primers provided the estimated nucleated cell counts. Measured with immunoSEQ multiplex PCR; TCRdb has only the in-frame clones, and not every one. V and J calls and clone size are those listed in that table; D and trimming were worked out from the DNA. The table shows some 130,000 clones, with about 87% occurring only once. V was clipped by 3 bases and J by 6 bases; unmatched bases: 7. Germline lookup yields CDR1 SGHAT and CDR2 FQNNGV. The CDR3 length is 15 residues. This receptor was taken from a man aged 45-60 years with acute or convalescent COVID-19. Sequenced input: peripheral blood. The V and J genes are TRBV11-2 and TRBJ2-7, with 11 positions matching TRBD2. This CDR3 reads CASSFTSGGLGEQYF. In DNA form, the CDR3 reads TGTGCCAGCAGCTTCACTAGCGGGGGACTAGGCGAGCAGTACTTC.